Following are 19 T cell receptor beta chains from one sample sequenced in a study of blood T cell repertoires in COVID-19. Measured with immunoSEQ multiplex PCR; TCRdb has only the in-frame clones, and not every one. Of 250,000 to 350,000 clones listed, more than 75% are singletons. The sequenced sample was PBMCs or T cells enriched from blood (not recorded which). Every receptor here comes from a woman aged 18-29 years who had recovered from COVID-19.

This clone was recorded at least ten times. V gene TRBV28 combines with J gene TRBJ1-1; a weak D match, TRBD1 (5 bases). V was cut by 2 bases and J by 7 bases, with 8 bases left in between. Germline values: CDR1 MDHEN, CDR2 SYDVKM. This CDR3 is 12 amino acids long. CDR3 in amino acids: CASSLLQDEAFF. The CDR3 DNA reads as TGTGCCAGCAGTTTACTACAGGATGAAGCTTTCTTT.

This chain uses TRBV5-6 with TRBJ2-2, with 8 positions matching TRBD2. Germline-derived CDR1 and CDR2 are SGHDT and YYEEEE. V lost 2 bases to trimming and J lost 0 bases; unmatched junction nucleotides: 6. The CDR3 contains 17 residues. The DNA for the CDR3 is TGTGCCAGCAGCTTTTGGTTGGGACTAGCGAACACCGGGGAGCTGTTTTTT. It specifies CASSFWLGLANTGELFF.

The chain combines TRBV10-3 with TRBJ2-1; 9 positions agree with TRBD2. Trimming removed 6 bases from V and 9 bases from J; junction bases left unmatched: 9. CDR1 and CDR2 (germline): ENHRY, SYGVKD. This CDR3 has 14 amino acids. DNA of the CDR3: TGTGCCATCAGGAATAGCGGGAGCTGGAGTGAGCAGTTCTTC. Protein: CAIRNSGSWSEQFF.

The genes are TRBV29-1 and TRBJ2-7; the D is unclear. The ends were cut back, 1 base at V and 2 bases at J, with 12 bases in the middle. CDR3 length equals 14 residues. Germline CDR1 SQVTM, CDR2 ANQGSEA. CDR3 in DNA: TGCAGCGTTGAAGCTGCCCGGTACCCCTACGAGCAGTACTTC. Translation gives CSVEAARYPYEQYF.

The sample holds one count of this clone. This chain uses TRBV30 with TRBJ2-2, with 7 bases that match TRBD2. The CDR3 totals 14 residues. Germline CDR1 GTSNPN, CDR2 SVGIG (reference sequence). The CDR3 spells CALEGGLITGELFF. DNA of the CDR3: TGTGCTCTTGAGGGAGGGCTAATCACCGGGGAGCTGTTTTTT.

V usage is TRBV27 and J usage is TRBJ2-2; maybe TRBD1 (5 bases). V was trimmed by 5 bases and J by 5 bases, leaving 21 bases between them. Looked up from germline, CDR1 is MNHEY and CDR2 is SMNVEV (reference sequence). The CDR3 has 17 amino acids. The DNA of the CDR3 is TGTGCCAGCAGTACCCCCGCAGGGATGTATAGGACCGGGGAGCTGTTTTTT. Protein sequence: CASSTPAGMYRTGELFF.

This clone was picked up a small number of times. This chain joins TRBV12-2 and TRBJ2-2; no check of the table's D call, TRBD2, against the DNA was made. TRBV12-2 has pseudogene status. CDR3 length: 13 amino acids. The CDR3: CASRLGGDGELFF. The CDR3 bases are TGTGCAAGTCGCTTAGGCGGGGACGGGGAGCTGTTTTTT.

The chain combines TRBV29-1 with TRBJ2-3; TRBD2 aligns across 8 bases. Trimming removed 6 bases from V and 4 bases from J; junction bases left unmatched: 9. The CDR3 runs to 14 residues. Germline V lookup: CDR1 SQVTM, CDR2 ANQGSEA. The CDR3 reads CSVAGTRQSDTQYF. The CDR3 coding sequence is TGCAGCGTGGCCGGGACTAGACAATCAGATACGCAGTATTTT.

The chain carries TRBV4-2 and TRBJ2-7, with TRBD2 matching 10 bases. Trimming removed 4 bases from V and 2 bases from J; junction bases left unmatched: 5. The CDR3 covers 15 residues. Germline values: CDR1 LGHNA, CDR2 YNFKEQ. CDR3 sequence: CASSREREGTYEQYF. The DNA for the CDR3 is TGTGCCAGCAGCCGAGAGCGGGAGGGTACCTACGAGCAGTACTTC.

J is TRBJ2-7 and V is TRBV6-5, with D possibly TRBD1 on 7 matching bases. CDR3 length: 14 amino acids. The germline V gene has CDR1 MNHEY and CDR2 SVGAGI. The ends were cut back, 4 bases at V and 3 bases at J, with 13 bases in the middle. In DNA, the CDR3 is TGTGCCAGCAGTTTCAGGGGGGCCTACTACGAGCAGTACTTC. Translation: CASSFRGAYYEQYF.

The CDR3 reads CASSEVRGSGAFF. CDR3 coding DNA: TGTGCCAGCAGTGAGGTCAGGGGATCAGGAGCTTTCTTT. This sequence joins TRBV2 and TRBJ1-1, with TRBD1 as a possible D gene (6 bases). From germline, CDR1 is SNHLY and CDR2 FYNNEI. Trimming cost V 3 bases and J 10 bases, with 15 bases left between them. The CDR3 is made up of 13 amino acids.

CDR3 DNA sequence: TGTGCCAGTAGTATAGGTGGCGTCCCGGGGACCGGGGAGCTGTTTTTT. Its protein is CASSIGGVPGTGELFF. The genes are TRBV19 and TRBJ2-2; tentatively, D is TRBD2 (5 bases). CDR1 is LNHDA, CDR2 SQIVND, per germline (reference sequence). CDR3 length equals 16 residues. The ends were cut back, 1 base at V and 5 bases at J, with 14 bases in the middle.

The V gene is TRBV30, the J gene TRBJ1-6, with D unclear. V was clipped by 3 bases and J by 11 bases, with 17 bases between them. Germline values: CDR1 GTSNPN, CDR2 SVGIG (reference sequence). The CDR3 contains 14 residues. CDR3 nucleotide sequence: TGTGCCTGGAGCAAAGGAGCCCTCGTTCCACCCCTCCACTTT. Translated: CAWSKGALVPPLHF.

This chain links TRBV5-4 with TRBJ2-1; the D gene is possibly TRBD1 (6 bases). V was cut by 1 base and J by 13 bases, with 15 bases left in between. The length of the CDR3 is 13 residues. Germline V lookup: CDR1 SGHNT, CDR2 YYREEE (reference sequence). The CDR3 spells CASSLKGGTFQFF. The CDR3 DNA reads TGTGCCAGCAGCTTGAAGGGTGGGACATTCCAGTTCTTC.

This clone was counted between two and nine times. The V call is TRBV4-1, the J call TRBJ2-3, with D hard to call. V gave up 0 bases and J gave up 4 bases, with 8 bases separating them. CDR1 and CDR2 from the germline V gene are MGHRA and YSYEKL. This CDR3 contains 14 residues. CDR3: CASSQEVRSDTQYF. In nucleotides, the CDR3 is TGCGCCAGCAGCCAAGAAGTGAGGTCAGATACGCAGTATTTT.

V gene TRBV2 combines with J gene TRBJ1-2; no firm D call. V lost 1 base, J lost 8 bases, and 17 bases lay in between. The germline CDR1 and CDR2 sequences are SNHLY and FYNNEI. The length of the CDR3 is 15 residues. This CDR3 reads CASSEVFGLNGGYTF. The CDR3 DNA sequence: TGTGCCAGCAGTGAAGTGTTTGGACTTAATGGGGGCTACACCTTC.

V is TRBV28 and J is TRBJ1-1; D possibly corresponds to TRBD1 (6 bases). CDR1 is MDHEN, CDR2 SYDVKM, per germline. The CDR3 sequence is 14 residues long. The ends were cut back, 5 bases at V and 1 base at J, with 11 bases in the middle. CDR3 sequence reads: CASSHRQANTEAFF. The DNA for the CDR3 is TGTGCCAGCAGTCACCGACAGGCGAACACTGAAGCTTTCTTT.

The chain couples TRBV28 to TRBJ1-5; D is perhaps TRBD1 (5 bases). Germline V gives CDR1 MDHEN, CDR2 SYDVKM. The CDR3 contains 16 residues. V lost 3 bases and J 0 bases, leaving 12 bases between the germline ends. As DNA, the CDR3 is TGTGCCAGCAGTTTTCACGGGCAGGGTAGCAATCAGCCCCAGCATTTT. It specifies CASSFHGQGSNQPQHF. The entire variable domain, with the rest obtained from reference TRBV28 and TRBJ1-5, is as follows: DVKVTQSSRYLVKRTGEKVFLECVQDMDHENMFWYRQDPGLGLRLIYFSYDVKMKEKGDIPEGYSVSREKKERFSLILESASTNQTSMYLCASSFHGQGSNQPQHFGDGTRLSIL.

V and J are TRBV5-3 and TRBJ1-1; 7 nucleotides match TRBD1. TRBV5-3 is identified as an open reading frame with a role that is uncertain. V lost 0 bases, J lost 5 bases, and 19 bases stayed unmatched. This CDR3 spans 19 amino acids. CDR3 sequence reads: CARSLAYLVRGNGRTEAFF. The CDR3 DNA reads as TGTGCCAGAAGCTTGGCCTATCTGGTCAGGGGGAACGGTAGAACTGAAGCTTTCTTT.